This is a list of T cell receptor beta chains from one sample in a study of blood T cell repertoires in COVID-19. This table comes from immunoSEQ multiplex PCR, and its TCRdb copy is limited to in-frame clones, with some not included. The sample lists about 250,000 clones; approximately 86% were seen once. Sequenced: peripheral blood. The origin of the receptors is a man older than 75 with acute or convalescent COVID-19. Both conserved end residues are part of each CDR3. The D gene is left open where the match is weak. Rows give clone size only sometimes, using once, few, many, or a class for an expanded clone.

TGTGCCAGCAGCTTATCGGGGAATATGAACACTGAAGCTTTCTTT,CASSLSGNMNTEAFF,.,.,TRBJ1-1,TRBV7-6
TGTGCCAGCTCCACCCGGGACAGCCTGTATAATTCACCCCTCCACTTT,CASSTRDSLYNSPLHF,.,TRBD1,TRBJ1-6,TRBV2
TGCGCCAGCAGCCAAGATACATCCGGCAGGGGCTACACCTTC,CASSQDTSGRGYTF,.,.,TRBJ1-2,TRBV4-1
TGTGCCAGCAGCGTAGGGGGACAGGATAATTCACCCCTCCACTTT,CASSVGGQDNSPLHF,.,TRBD1,TRBJ1-6,TRBV9
TGTGCCAGTAGTGCAGCCGGGACAGGGGGGGCTGAAGCTTTCTTT,CASSAAGTGGAEAFF,.,TRBD1,TRBJ1-1,TRBV19
TGTGCCAGCAGCTTAGCGGGGGGGACAATGAGTGAGCAGTTCTTC,CASSLAGGTMSEQFF,.,TRBD2,TRBJ2-1,TRBV11-2
TGCGCCAGCAGCCCGAATATAGCCAATGAGCAGTTCTTC,CASSPNIANEQFF,.,.,TRBJ2-1,TRBV4-3
TGCAGCGCCCAAACCGGGGGATACACCGGGGAGCTGTTTTTT,CSAQTGGYTGELFF,.,.,TRBJ2-2,TRBV29-1
TGTGCCAGCAGGCGAGGGGGACGGGACGAGCAGTACTTC,CASRRGGRDEQYF,once,.,TRBJ2-7,TRBV28
TGTGCAATCAGGGAAACTAATGAAAAACTGTTTTTT,CAIRETNEKLFF,.,.,TRBJ1-4,TRBV28
TGTGCCAGCAGCTTAGCCTTTAGCGAGAATGAGCAGTTCTTC,CASSLAFSENEQFF,.,.,TRBJ2-1,TRBV7-3
TGCGCCAGCAGCCTGGGACAGGTGAACACTGAAGCTTTCTTT,CASSLGQVNTEAFF,.,TRBD1,TRBJ1-1,TRBV5-1
TGTGCCAGTTCCCAGACTAGCGGGAGGGGGTACGAGCAGTACTTC,CASSQTSGRGYEQYF,.,TRBD2,TRBJ2-7,TRBV19
TGCAGCGCGACAGGAGCCTTCTCTGGGGCCAACGTCCTGACTTTC,CSATGAFSGANVLTF,.,.,TRBJ2-6,TRBV29-1
TGTGCCAGCAGTCGGGACAGAGAGCAGTTCTTC,CASSRDREQFF,.,TRBD1,TRBJ2-1,TRBV27
TGTGCCAGCACCCCAGGGGGGAATCAGCCCCAGCATTTT,CASTPGGNQPQHF,few,TRBD1,TRBJ1-5,TRBV6-5
TGCGCCAGCAGCCAAGAGGACAGGGGGCAAGCCAAAAACATTCAGTACTTC,CASSQEDRGQAKNIQYF,.,TRBD1,TRBJ2-4,TRBV4-1
TGTGCCAGTAGTTCTCCGGGACAGGGGGCCGATGAGCAGTTCTTC,CASSSPGQGADEQFF,.,TRBD1,TRBJ2-1,TRBV19
TGTGCCAGCAGCTCGCCCACTAGCGGGAGCATATATACGCAGTATTTT,CASSSPTSGSIYTQYF,.,TRBD2,TRBJ2-3,TRBV7-2
TGTGCCAGCAGCTTAGGCGGGGGCCTCAATGAGCAGTTCTTC,CASSLGGGLNEQFF,.,.,TRBJ2-1,TRBV7-2